The rows below give T cell receptor beta chains drawn from one sample of a study of response to subunit inactivated influenza vaccine. TCRdb itself ran the RT-PCR reads through MiXCR, one entry per CDR3 protein. The sample consists of about 520,000 distinct CDR3 sequences, approximately 7.2% of them appearing once. The sequences come from PBMCs from blood, collected less than 30 months after vaccination. These receptors were obtained from a man between 50 and 69 years old who received an inactivated influenza vaccine. Each CDR3 is given with its conserved first and last residue. A D gene is named only where the DNA matches it firmly. Size tells how often a clone was seen (once, few, many) or the class of an expanded clone, and some rows leave it out.

CDR3,DNA,length,size,D,J,V
CASSPPYSPLHF,TGTGCCAGCAGCCCCCCTTATTCACCCCTCCACTTT,12,-,-,TRBJ1-6,TRBV7-2
CASSVGTSEQETQYF,TGTGCCAGCAGCGTTGGGACTAGCGAGCAAGAGACCCAGTACTTC,15,-,TRBD2,TRBJ2-5,TRBV9
CASSDRVGSPLHF,TGTGCCAGTAGTGACAGGGTGGGCTCACCCCTCCACTTT,13,-,TRBD1,TRBJ1-6,TRBV19
CASSWEGQHLGNEQFF,TGCGCCAGCAGCTGGGAGGGACAACACCTAGGCAATGAGCAGTTCTTC,16,-,-,TRBJ2-1,TRBV5-1
CASSYTGTSGRENEQFF,TGTGCCAGCAGTTACACCGGGACTAGCGGGAGGGAGAATGAGCAGTTCTTC,17,-,TRBD2,TRBJ2-1,TRBV6-5
CASSFGLAGGPRENEQFF,TGTGCCAGCAGTTTCGGGCTAGCGGGAGGGCCGAGGGAGAATGAGCAGTTCTTC,18,many,TRBD2,TRBJ2-1,TRBV12-3/TRBV12-4
CATSSIFGEQYF,TGTGCCACCAGCAGCATATTCGGGGAGCAGTACTTC,12,many,-,TRBJ2-7,TRBV15
CSATRDRGLNEQFF,TGCAGTGCTACTCGGGACAGGGGGCTCAATGAGCAGTTCTTC,14,many,TRBD1,TRBJ2-1,TRBV20-1
CASIRLASPYEQYF,TGTGCCAGCATTAGACTAGCTTCCCCCTACGAGCAGTACTTC,14,-,TRBD2,TRBJ2-7,TRBV6-5
CSVGGPETQYF,TGCAGTGTCGGGGGGCCAGAGACCCAGTACTTC,11,few,-,TRBJ2-5,TRBV20-1
CASSLVASPPGGELFF,TGTGCCAGCAGCTTAGTGGCGAGTCCCCCGGGCGGGGAGCTGTTTTTT,16,-,-,TRBJ2-2,TRBV7-9
CASSQVAGYQETQYF,TGTGCCAGCAGCCAAGTCGCGGGGTACCAAGAGACCCAGTACTTC,15,-,-,TRBJ2-5,TRBV11-2
CASSQDPRSWQASSYEQYF,TGTGCCAGCAGCCAAGATCCGCGTAGTTGGCAGGCAAGCTCCTACGAGCAGTACTTC,19,-,-,TRBJ2-7,TRBV3-1
CASSPGGTASYEQYF,TGTGCCAGTAGTCCCGGAGGGACGGCTTCCTACGAGCAGTACTTC,15,-,-,TRBJ2-7,TRBV19
CSVGANRGYEQYF,TGCAGCGTTGGTGCAAACAGGGGGTACGAGCAGTACTTC,13,many,TRBD1,TRBJ2-7,TRBV29-1
CASPSRAGSAYEQYF,TGTGCCAGCCCCTCAAGGGCAGGTTCCGCCTACGAGCAGTACTTC,15,many,-,TRBJ2-7,TRBV2
CASSSPGSGPPTGELFF,TGCGCCAGCAGCTCCCCGGGGAGCGGACCACCCACCGGGGAGCTGTTTTTT,17,-,-,TRBJ2-2,TRBV4-1
CATSDGSLAETEAFF,TGTGCCACCAGTGATGGAAGTTTGGCCGAAACTGAAGCTTTCTTT,15,few,-,TRBJ1-1,TRBV24-1
CASSGAAGGSGELFF,TGTGCTAGCAGCGGGGCCGCAGGGGGTTCCGGGGAGCTGTTTTTT,15,-,-,TRBJ2-2,TRBV7-7
CASSLLQGPTGELFF,TGTGCCAGCAGCTTATTACAGGGACCCACCGGGGAGCTGTTTTTT,15,few,-,TRBJ2-2,TRBV11-2
CASSLLGANTQYF,TGTGCCAGCAGTTTATTAGGGGCCAATACGCAGTATTTT,13,many,-,TRBJ2-3,TRBV28
CASSPRLVSILGGEQFF,TGTGCCAGCTCTCCTAGACTAGTGAGCATATTGGGCGGTGAGCAGTTCTTC,17,few,-,TRBJ2-1,TRBV18
CASSSTSGTSGSNTGELFF,TGTGCCAGCAGCTCAACCTCTGGGACTAGCGGGAGTAACACCGGGGAGCTGTTTTTT,19,few,TRBD2,TRBJ2-2,TRBV11-2
CASSDYRVTGANVLTF,TGTGCCAGCTCAGATTACAGGGTCACTGGGGCCAACGTCCTGACTTTC,16,few,-,TRBJ2-6,TRBV18
CASSYYSGGPRRADTQYF,TGTGCCAGCAGTTACTACTCGGGAGGGCCGAGGAGAGCAGATACGCAGTATTTT,18,-,TRBD2,TRBJ2-3,TRBV6-2/TRBV6-3
CAWGLAGSRVQYF,TGTGCCTGGGGACTAGCGGGCTCGAGGGTGCAGTACTTC,13,many,TRBD2,TRBJ2-7,TRBV30
CASNPGRSYQPQHF,TGTGCCAGCAATCCGGGACGGTCCTATCAGCCCCAGCATTTT,14,few,-,TRBJ1-5,TRBV6-2/TRBV6-3
CASSLGVRNSGNTIYF,TGTGCCAGCAGTTTAGGCGTCAGGAACTCTGGAAACACCATATATTTT,16,few,-,TRBJ1-3,TRBV12-3/TRBV12-4
CASSFGVFYEQYF,TGTGCCAGCAGCTTCGGGGTTTTCTACGAGCAGTACTTC,13,-,-,TRBJ2-7,TRBV7-2
CASSFKVGEQFF,TGTGCCAGCAGTTTTAAGGTTGGGGAGCAGTTCTTC,12,many,-,TRBJ2-1,TRBV12-3/TRBV12-4
CSARRTTKETQYF,TGCAGTGCTAGGCGGACAACCAAAGAGACCCAGTACTTC,13,-,-,TRBJ2-5,TRBV20-1
CATQAGIYEQYF,TGTGCTACCCAGGCGGGGATCTACGAGCAGTACTTC,12,-,-,TRBJ2-7,TRBV11-1
CASSPGSAEAFF,TGTGCCAGCTCCCCGGGGTCTGCTGAAGCTTTCTTT,12,many,-,TRBJ1-1,TRBV12-3/TRBV12-4
CASSSSGAETQYF,TGTGCCAGCAGTTCTAGCGGGGCGGAGACCCAGTACTTC,13,-,TRBD2,TRBJ2-5,TRBV12-3/TRBV12-4
CASSSLERGSEKLFF,TGTGCCAGCAGCTCACTGGAAAGGGGGAGTGAAAAACTGTTTTTT,15,few,-,TRBJ1-4,TRBV9
CASSPRDNEQFF,TGTGCCAGCAGTCCGAGGGACAATGAGCAGTTCTTC,12,many,-,TRBJ2-1,TRBV12-3/TRBV12-4
CASSYINLGGEQYF,TGTGCCAGCAGTTATATCAACCTCGGGGGCGAGCAGTACTTC,14,few,-,TRBJ2-7,TRBV6-2/TRBV6-3
CASSEPGSDYEQYF,TGCGCCAGCAGCGAGCCGGGATCAGACTACGAGCAGTACTTC,14,few,-,TRBJ2-7,TRBV10-2
CASSYAQSTGELFF,TGTGCCAGCAGTTACGCACAAAGCACCGGGGAGCTGTTTTTT,14,-,-,TRBJ2-2,TRBV6-5
CSVEVGTGGNQPQHF,TGCAGCGTTGAAGTTGGGACAGGGGGCAATCAGCCCCAGCATTTT,15,many,TRBD1,TRBJ1-5,TRBV29-1
CASSQENFPYNEQFF,TGCGCCAGCAGCCAAGAAAACTTCCCATACAATGAGCAGTTCTTC,15,-,-,TRBJ2-1,TRBV4-3
CSPGLAGAPIGEQYF,TGCAGCCCGGGACTAGCGGGGGCTCCTATCGGCGAGCAGTACTTC,15,few,TRBD2,TRBJ2-7,TRBV20-1
CASSYSSGARRSTDTQYF,TGTGCCAGCAGTTACTCGAGTGGGGCCAGGAGAAGCACAGATACGCAGTATTTT,18,-,-,TRBJ2-3,TRBV6-5
CASSPHRDRLNNEQFF,TGTGCCAGCAGTCCTCATAGGGACAGGCTGAACAATGAGCAGTTCTTC,16,-,TRBD1,TRBJ2-1,TRBV6-2/TRBV6-3
CASSLSSWQSNQPQHF,TGTGCCAGCAGTTTATCGTCGTGGCAGAGCAATCAGCCCCAGCATTTT,16,many,-,TRBJ1-5,TRBV12-3/TRBV12-4